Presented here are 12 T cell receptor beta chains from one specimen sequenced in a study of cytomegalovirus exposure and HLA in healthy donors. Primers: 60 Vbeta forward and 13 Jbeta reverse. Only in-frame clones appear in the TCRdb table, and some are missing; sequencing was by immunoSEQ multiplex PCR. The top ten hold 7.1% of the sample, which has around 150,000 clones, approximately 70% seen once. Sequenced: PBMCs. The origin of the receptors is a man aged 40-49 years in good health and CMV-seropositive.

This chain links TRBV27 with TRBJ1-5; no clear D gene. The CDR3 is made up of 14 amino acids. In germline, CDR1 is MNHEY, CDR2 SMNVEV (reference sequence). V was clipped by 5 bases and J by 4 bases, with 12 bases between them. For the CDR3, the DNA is TGTGCCAGCAGTGAGACGGCGGCGAATCAGCCCCAGCATTTT. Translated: CASSETAANQPQHF.

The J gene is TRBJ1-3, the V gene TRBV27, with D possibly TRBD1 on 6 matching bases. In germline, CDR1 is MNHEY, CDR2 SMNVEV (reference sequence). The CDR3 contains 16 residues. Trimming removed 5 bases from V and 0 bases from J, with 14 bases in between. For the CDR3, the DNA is TGTGCCAGCAGTCCCAGGGGACGGGACTCTGGAAACACCATATATTTT. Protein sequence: CASSPRGRDSGNTIYF.

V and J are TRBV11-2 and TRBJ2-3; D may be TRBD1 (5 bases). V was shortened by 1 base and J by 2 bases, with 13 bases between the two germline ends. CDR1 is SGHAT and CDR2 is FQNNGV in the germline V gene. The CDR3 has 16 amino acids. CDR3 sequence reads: CASSLGAGKDTDTQYF. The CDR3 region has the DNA TGTGCCAGCAGCTTAGGGGCAGGGAAGGACACAGATACGCAGTATTTT. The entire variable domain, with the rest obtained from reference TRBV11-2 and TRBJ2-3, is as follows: EAGVAQSPRYKIIEKRQSVAFWCNPISGHATLYWYQQILGQGPKLLIQFQNNGVVDDSQLPKDRFSAERLKGVDSTLKIQPAKLEDSAVYLCASSLGAGKDTDTQYFGPGTRLTVL.

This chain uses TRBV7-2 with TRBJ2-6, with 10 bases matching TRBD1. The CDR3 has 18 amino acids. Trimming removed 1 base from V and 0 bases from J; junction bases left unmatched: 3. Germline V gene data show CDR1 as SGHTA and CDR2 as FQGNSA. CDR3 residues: CASSLGRTGGSGANVLTF. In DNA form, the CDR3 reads TGTGCCAGCAGCTTAGGAAGGACAGGGGGCTCTGGGGCCAACGTCCTGACTTTC.

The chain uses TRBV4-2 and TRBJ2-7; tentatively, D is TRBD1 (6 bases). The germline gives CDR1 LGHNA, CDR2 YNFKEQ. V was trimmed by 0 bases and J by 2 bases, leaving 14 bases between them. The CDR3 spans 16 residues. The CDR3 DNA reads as TGTGCCAGCAGCCAAGATCTGGGGGCCCGAACCTACGAGCAGTACTTC. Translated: CASSQDLGARTYEQYF.

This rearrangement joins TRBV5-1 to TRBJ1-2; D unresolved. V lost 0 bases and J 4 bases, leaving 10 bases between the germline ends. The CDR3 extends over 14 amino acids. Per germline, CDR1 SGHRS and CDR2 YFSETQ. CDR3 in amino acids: CASSLGIPGYGYTF. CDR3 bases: TGCGCCAGCAGCTTGGGCATACCGGGCTATGGCTACACCTTC.

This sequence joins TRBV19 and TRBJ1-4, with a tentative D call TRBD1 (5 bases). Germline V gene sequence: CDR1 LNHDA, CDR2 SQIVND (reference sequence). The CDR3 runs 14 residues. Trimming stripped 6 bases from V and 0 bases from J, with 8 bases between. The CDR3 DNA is TGTGCCAGTAGGGGGCATACAACTAATGAAAAACTGTTTTTT. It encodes CASRGHTTNEKLFF.

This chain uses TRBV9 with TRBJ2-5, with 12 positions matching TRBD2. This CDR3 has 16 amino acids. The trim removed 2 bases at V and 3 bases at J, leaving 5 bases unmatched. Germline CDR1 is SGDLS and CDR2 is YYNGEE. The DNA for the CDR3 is TGTGCCAGCAGCGTGGGTCGACTAGCGGGGGAAGAGACCCAGTACTTC. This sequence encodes CASSVGRLAGEETQYF.

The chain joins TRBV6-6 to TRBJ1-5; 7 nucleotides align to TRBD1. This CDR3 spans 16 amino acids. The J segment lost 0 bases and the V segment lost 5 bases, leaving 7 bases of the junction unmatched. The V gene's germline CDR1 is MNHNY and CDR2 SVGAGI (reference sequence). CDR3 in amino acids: CASSTGQEYSNQPQHF. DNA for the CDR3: TGTGCCAGCAGTACCGGACAGGAATATAGCAATCAGCCCCAGCATTTT.

This CDR3 is CASSLDRDTDTQYF. The CDR3 DNA sequence: TGCGCCAGCAGCTTGGACAGGGACACAGATACGCAGTATTTT. This chain links TRBV5-1 with TRBJ2-3; D perhaps matches TRBD1 (6 bases). V lost 0 bases, J lost 2 bases, and 7 bases lay in between. CDR1 SGHRS and CDR2 YFSETQ come from the germline V gene. The CDR3 totals 14 residues.

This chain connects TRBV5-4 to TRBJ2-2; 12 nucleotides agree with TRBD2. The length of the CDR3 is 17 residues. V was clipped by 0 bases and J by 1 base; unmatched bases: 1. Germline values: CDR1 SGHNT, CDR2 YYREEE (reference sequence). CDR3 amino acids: CASSLGGLAGNTGELFF. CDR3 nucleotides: TGTGCCAGCAGCTTGGGGGGACTAGCGGGGAACACCGGGGAGCTGTTTTTT.

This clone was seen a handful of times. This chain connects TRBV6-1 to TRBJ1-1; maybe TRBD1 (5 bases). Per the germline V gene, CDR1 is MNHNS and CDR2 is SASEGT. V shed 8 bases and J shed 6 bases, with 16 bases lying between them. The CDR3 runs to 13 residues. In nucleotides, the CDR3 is TGTGCCAGCGAAACACCCGGGGGGTCTGAAGCTTTCTTT. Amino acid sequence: CASETPGGSEAFF.